This TCR beta chain was sequenced during a study of blood T cell repertoires in COVID-19. Across the whole study: Samples representing acute and convalescent COVID-19 were sourced from the United States, Italy and Spain.

Measured with immunoSEQ multiplex PCR; TCRdb has only the in-frame clones, and not every one. The table lists hundreds of thousands of clones, around 85% of them singletons. Those enrolled, adults aged roughly 18 to 95 years, came from some 25 US areas. Which cohort a participant joined came from the clinical history participants gave. V shed 6 bases and J 0 bases; nucleotides not matched to a gene: 5. Per the germline V gene, CDR1 is LGHDT and CDR2 is YNNKEL (reference sequence). The CDR3 sequence is 16 residues long. The TCR comes from a man aged 25 to 45 who had recovered from COVID-19. Source material: PBMCs or T cells enriched from blood (not recorded which). The V call is TRBV3-1 (or the pseudogene TRBV3-2), the J call TRBJ1-5; TRBD1 agrees at 10 bases. CDR3 loop: CASRTGQGYSNQPQHF. The DNA for the CDR3 is TGTGCCAGCAGGACGGGACAGGGGTATAGCAATCAGCCCCAGCATTTT.